This T cell receptor (beta chain) was captured in a study of blood T cell repertoires in COVID-19. At the level of the study: Spain, Italy and the United States supplied samples that represented acute and convalescent COVID-19. The analysed material was cDNA or gDNA that came from T cells, B-cell-depleted T cells, or PBMCs.

Source study methods: Reference gene primer amplification yielded estimated nucleated cell counts. Sequenced by immunoSEQ multiplex PCR; TCRdb stores in-frame clones only, minus some. V and J calls and clone size are as listed in that table; D and trimming were resolved from the DNA. Among 300,000 to 350,000 clones listed, almost 90% were seen once. Everyone who took part was roughly 18 to 89 years old, and they came from about 25 US areas. The CDR3 runs to 13 residues. V lost 3 bases and J 3 bases, leaving 5 bases between the germline ends. CDR1 SNHLY and CDR2 FYNNEI come from the germline V gene. This receptor was identified in a woman younger than 45 who had been exposed to COVID-19. Sequenced: PBMCs or T cells enriched from blood (not recorded which). This chain links TRBV2 with TRBJ2-2, with D tentatively TRBD2 (5 bases). The CDR3 DNA reads TGTGCCAGCAGTGAGAGGGACACCGGGGAGCTGTTTTTT. Amino acids: CASSERDTGELFF.